A single sample gave rise to the 10 T cell receptor beta chains below, sequenced in a study of siplizumab effects on memory and regulatory T cells. Some clones are missing from TCRdb's copy, which holds only in-frame ones; the method was immunoSEQ multiplex PCR. The sample contains 95,000 to 100,000 clones, about nine tenths of which appear only once. The specimen sequenced was non-Treg CD4+ T cells sorted from blood. The receptors shown here come from a human donor in good health.

A remark on this clone: This same CDR3 is encoded by further DNA sequences in the sample. The genes are TRBV18 and TRBJ2-5; a weak D match, TRBD2 (6 bases). The germline V gene encodes CDR1 KGHSH and CDR2 LQKENI. Trimming removed 3 bases from V and 2 bases from J, with 7 bases in between. The CDR3 consists of 13 residues. The CDR3 here is CASSPGLQETQYF. CDR3 nucleotide sequence: TGTGCCAGCTCACCGGGACTGCAAGAGACCCAGTACTTC.

This chain links TRBV11-3 with TRBJ2-3; D ambiguous. Trimming pared 5 bases from V and 2 bases from J, leaving 14 bases between. This CDR3 region has 15 residues. The germline V gene has CDR1 SGHNT and CDR2 YENEEA. The CDR3, as DNA: TGTGCCAGCAGCCAAACTGGGCGAAACACAGATACGCAGTATTTT. Translation gives CASSQTGRNTDTQYF.

The chain employs TRBV6-1 and TRBJ1-3; D is ambiguous. Trimming stripped 3 bases from V and 5 bases from J, with 17 bases between. The CDR3 is 16 residues long. Germline V CDR1 and CDR2: MNHNS, SASEGT. The CDR3 protein is CASSDHVSFDRNTIYF. CDR3 in DNA: TGTGCCAGCAGTGACCATGTGAGCTTTGATCGAAACACCATATATTTT.

This chain joins TRBV6-6 and TRBJ2-2, with a possible D match to TRBD1 (6 bases). The germline gives CDR1 MNHNY, CDR2 SVGAGI (reference sequence). V was pared by 10 bases and J by 1 base, with 16 bases between. The CDR3 has 15 amino acids. CDR3 DNA sequence: TGTGCCACCATTCCCAGCAGGGGGAACACCGGGGAGCTGTTTTTT. The encoded protein is CATIPSRGNTGELFF.

The CDR3 DNA reads as TGTGCCAGCAGGTCCGAGACTAGCAGCTACACCGGGGAGCTGTTTTTT. Its protein is CASRSETSSYTGELFF. The J gene is TRBJ2-2, the V gene TRBV11-2, with 7 bases identical to TRBD2. The V gene's germline CDR1 is SGHAT and CDR2 FQNNGV. V was clipped by 6 bases and J by 3 bases; unmatched bases: 10. The CDR3 runs to 16 residues.

This chain joins TRBV30 and TRBJ2-7; tentatively, D is TRBD1 (5 bases). Per germline, CDR1 GTSNPN and CDR2 SVGIG (reference sequence). This CDR3 has 13 residues. The V end was cut by 1 base, the J end by 5 bases, with 12 bases between. CDR3 region: CAWSGDSRNEQYF. The CDR3 nucleotides read TGTGCCTGGAGTGGCGACAGCAGAAACGAGCAGTACTTC.

The chain employs TRBV9 and TRBJ1-3, with TRBD1 identical over 7 bases. With 4 bases clipped from V and 6 bases from J, the junction kept 13 bases outside the gene matches. Germline values: CDR1 SGDLS, CDR2 YYNGEE. The CDR3 consists of 16 residues. The CDR3 bases are TGTGCCAGCAGCCCAGGGATAGGGGGCTTCGAAAACACCATATATTTT. Protein: CASSPGIGGFENTIYF.

This rearrangement joins TRBV18 to TRBJ1-3, with 8 bases matching TRBD1. Germline CDR1 and CDR2: KGHSH and LQKENI. The CDR3 is 17 amino acids. The V and J ends lost 4 bases and 1 base, in that order; junction bases with no gene match: 9. CDR3 nucleotides: TGTGCCAGCTCACAAAACCTGGACAGGGTTTCTGGAAACACCATATATTTT. Its protein is CASSQNLDRVSGNTIYF.

This chain connects TRBV7-8 to TRBJ1-5; D gene unclear. V lost 6 bases, J lost 3 bases, and 9 bases lay in between. CDR1 is SGHVS, CDR2 FQNEAQ, per germline. CDR3 length equals 13 residues. This chain's CDR3 is CASRKDINQPQHF. The CDR3 bases are TGTGCCAGCAGAAAAGATATCAATCAGCCCCAGCATTTT.

V and J are TRBV15 and TRBJ2-2, with a weak D call TRBD2 (7 bases). V was trimmed by 8 bases and J by 7 bases, leaving 23 bases between them. Germline V CDR1 and CDR2: LNHNV, YYDKDF (reference sequence). The CDR3 loop spans 16 amino acids. CDR3 DNA sequence: TGTGCCACCGGCGAAGAAGGGGGAGGGCCAGGCGGGGAGCTGTTTTTT. Translating gives CATGEEGGGPGGELFF.